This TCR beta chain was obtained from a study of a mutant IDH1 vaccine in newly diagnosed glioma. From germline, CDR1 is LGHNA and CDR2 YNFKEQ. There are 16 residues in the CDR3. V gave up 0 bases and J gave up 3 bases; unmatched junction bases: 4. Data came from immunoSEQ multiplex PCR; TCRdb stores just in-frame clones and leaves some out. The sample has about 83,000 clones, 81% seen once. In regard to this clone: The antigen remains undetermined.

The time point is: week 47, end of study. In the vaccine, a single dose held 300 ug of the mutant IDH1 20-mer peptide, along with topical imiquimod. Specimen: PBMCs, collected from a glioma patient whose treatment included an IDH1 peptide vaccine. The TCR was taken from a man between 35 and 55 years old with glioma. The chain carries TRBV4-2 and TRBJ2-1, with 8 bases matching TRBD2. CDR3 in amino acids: CASSQDPGLVYNEQFF. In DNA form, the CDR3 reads TGTGCCAGCAGCCAAGATCCGGGACTAGTCTACAATGAGCAGTTCTTC.